This TCR beta chain was sequenced during a study of shared clonotypes between healthy human individuals. CDR3 length equals 15 residues. The trim removed 6 bases at V and 2 bases at J, leaving 8 bases unmatched. Germline-derived CDR1 and CDR2 are SEHNR and FQNEAQ (reference sequence). Some clones are missing from TCRdb's copy, which holds only in-frame ones; the method was immunoSEQ multiplex PCR. The sample lists 1.5 million to 2.5 million clones, roughly 95% occurring once. The naive CD8 fraction comprised CD45RO-negative cells positively selected for CCR7 and excluded terminally differentiated effector memory CD45RA+ cells. Those who donated, Caucasian adults without exception, all lived in Nashville, Tennessee.

Sequences were obtained from naive CD8+ T cells sorted from blood. This TCR was recovered from a man between 18 and 35 years old in good health. The V gene is TRBV7-9, the J gene TRBJ1-1; 8 bases fit TRBD1. As DNA, the CDR3 is TGTGCCAGCAGTCAAAATACAGGGGGTAACACTGAAGCTTTCTTT. Translated, it gives CASSQNTGGNTEAFF.